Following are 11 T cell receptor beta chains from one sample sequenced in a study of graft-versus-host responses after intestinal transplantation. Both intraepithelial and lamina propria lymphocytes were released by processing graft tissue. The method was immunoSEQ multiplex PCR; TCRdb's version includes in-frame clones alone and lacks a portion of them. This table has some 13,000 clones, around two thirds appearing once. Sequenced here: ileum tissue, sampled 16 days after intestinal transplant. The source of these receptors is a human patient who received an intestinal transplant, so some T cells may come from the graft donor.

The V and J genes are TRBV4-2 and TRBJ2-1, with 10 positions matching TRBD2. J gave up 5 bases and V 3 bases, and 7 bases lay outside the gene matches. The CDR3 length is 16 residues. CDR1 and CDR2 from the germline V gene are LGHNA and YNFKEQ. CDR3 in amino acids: CASSQEAGGRDNEQFF. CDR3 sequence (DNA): TGTGCCAGCAGCCAGGAAGCGGGAGGGCGGGACAATGAGCAGTTCTTC.

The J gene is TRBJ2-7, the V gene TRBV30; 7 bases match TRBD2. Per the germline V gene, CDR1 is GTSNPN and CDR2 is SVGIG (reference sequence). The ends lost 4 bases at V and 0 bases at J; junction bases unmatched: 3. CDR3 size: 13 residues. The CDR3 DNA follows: TGTGCCTGGACTAGCGGAATCTCCTACGAGCAGTACTTC. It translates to CAWTSGISYEQYF.

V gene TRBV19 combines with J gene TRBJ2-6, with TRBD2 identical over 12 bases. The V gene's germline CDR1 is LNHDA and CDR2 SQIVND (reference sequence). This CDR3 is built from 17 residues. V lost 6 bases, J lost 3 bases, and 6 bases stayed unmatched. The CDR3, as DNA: TGTGCCAGTAGCCGACTAGCGGGAGTCTATGGGGCCAACGTCCTGACTTTC. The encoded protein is CASSRLAGVYGANVLTF.

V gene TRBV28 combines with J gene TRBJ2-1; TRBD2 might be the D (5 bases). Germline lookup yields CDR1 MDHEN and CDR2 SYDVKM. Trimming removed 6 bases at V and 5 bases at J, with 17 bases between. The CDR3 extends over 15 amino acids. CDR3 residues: CASSLLGLRNNEQFF. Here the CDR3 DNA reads TGTGCCAGCAGCCTCCTAGGACTGCGAAACAATGAGCAGTTCTTC. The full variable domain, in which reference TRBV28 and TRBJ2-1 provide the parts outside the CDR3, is DVKVTQSSRYLVKRTGEKVFLECVQDMDHENMFWYRQDPGLGLRLIYFSYDVKMKEKGDIPEGYSVSREKKERFSLILESASTNQTSMYLCASSLLGLRNNEQFFGPGTRLTVL.

The CDR3 sequence: CASSYPLVEPNYGYTF. CDR3 nucleotides: TGTGCCAGCAGTTATCCCCTGGTAGAACCGAACTATGGCTACACCTTC. The chain has TRBV28 and TRBJ1-2; D uncertain. CDR3 length: 16 amino acids. The V and J ends lost 4 bases and 2 bases respectively, with 17 bases between them. Per the germline V gene, CDR1 is MDHEN and CDR2 is SYDVKM.

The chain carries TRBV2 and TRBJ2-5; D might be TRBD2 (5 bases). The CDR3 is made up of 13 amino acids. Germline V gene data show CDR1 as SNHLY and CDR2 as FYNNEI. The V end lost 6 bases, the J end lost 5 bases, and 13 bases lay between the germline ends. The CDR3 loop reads CASRAAGRETQYF. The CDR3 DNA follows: TGTGCCAGCAGGGCTGCGGGCCGGGAGACCCAGTACTTC.

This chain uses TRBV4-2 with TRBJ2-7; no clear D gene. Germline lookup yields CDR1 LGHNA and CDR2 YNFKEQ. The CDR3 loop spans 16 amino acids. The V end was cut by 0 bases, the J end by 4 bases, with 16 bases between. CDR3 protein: CASSQDSGLSVYEQYF. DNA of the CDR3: TGTGCCAGCAGCCAAGATTCAGGCTTATCTGTGTACGAGCAGTACTTC.

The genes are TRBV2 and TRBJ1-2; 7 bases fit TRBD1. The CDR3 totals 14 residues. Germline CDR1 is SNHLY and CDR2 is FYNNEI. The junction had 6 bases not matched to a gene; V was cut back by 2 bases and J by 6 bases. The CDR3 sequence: CASSERRGSDGYTF. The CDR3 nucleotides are TGTGCCAGCAGTGAACGCAGGGGGTCAGATGGCTACACCTTC.

The CDR3 DNA follows: TGTGCCATCACCGGTATCCCCGCGAACACCGGGGAGCTGTTTTTT. Protein sequence: CAITGIPANTGELFF. This chain connects TRBV10-3 to TRBJ2-2; unclear D gene. The germline V gene encodes CDR1 ENHRY and CDR2 SYGVKD. This CDR3 region has 15 residues. Trimming pared 7 bases from V and 0 bases from J, leaving 12 bases between.

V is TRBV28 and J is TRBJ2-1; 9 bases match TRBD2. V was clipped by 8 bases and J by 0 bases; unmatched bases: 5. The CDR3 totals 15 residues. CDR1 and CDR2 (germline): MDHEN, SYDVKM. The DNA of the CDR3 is TGTGCCAGCCTACTAGCGGGCGCCTCCTACAATGAGCAGTTCTTC. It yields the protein CASLLAGASYNEQFF.

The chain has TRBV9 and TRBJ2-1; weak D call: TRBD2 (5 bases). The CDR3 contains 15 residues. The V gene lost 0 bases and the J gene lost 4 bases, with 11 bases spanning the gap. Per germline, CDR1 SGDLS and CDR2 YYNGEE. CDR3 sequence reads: CASSVGGNGYNEQFF. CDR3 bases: TGTGCCAGCAGCGTAGGAGGGAACGGGTACAATGAGCAGTTCTTC.